This TCR beta chain was identified in a study of T cells in Graves' hyperthyroidism and ophthalmopathy. Points from the study as a whole: Ophthalmopathy onset followed model prediction by a median about six months. Clonotypes that were expanded in thyroid above 0.001 mostly appeared in blood too.

This clonotype was seen many times. Its antigen is not identified. The patients, who ranged from 18 to 65 in age, presented with newly diagnosed hyperthyroidism lasting under 2 months. Diagnosis rested on symptoms, serum thyroxine and TRAb, thyroid ultrasound, and orbital computed tomography. RNA transcripts were the template for amplifying TCR beta CDR3 regions. RT-PCR in the first round (using the HTBI primer set) targeted the TCR CDR3. One entry per CDR3 protein results from TCRdb running MiXCR on the multiplex PCR reads. This table has a few hundred thousand distinct CDR3 sequences, about half appearing once. The CDR3 runs 13 residues. Germline CDR1 MNHEY, CDR2 SVGAGI. V was pared by 2 bases and J by 5 bases, with 4 bases between.

V gene TRBV6-5 combines with J gene TRBJ1-6; D is undetermined. Source material: peripheral blood or thyroid tissue (not recorded which). This clonotype originated in a woman younger than 35 with Graves' hyperthyroidism. The CDR3 DNA is TGTGCCAGCAGTTACCAGAATAATTCACCCCTCCACTTT. Translation: CASSYQNNSPLHF.